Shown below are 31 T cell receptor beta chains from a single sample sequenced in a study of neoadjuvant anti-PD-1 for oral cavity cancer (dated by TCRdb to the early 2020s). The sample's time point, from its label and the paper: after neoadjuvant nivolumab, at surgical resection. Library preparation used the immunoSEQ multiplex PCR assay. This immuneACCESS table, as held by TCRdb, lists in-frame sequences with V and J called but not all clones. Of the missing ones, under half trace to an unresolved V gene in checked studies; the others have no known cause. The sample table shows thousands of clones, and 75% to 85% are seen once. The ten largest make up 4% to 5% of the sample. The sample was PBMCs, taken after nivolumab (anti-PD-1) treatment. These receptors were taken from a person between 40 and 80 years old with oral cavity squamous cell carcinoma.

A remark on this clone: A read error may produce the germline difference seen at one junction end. The CDR3: CASSLASGGTQYF. The DNA of the CDR3 is TGTGCCAGCAGCCTAGCCTCAGGTGGTACGCAGTATTTT. The V call is TRBV7-2, the J call TRBJ2-3; D might be TRBD2 (5 bases). Looked up from germline, CDR1 is SGHTA and CDR2 is FQGNSA. The CDR3 totals 13 residues.

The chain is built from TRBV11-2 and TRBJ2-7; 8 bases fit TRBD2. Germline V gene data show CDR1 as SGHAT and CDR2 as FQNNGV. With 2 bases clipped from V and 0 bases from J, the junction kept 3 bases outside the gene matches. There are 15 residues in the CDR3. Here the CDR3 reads CASSLYAGGSYEQYF. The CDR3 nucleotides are TGTGCCAGCAGCTTATATGCGGGGGGCTCCTACGAGCAGTACTTC.

DNA for the CDR3: TGCAGTGCTAGAGAAAGGATAGGGCAGTACTTC. This encodes CSARERIGQYF. The chain uses TRBV20-1 and TRBJ2-7, with D hard to call. Germline V gene sequence: CDR1 DFQATT, CDR2 SNEGSKA (reference sequence). The CDR3 is 11 amino acids. V shed 0 bases and J shed 9 bases, with 9 bases lying between them.

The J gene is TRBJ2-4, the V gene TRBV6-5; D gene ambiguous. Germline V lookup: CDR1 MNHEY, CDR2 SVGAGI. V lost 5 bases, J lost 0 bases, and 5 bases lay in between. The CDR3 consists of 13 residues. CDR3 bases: TGTGCCAGCAGTGAGGTAGCCAAAAACATTCAGTACTTC. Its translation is CASSEVAKNIQYF.

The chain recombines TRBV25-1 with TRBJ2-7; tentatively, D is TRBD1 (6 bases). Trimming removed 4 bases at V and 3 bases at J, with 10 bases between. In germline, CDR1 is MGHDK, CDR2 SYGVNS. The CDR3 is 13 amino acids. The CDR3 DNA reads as TGTGCCAGCAGTGGGTTAGGGGGCTACGAGCAGTACTTC. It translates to CASSGLGGYEQYF.

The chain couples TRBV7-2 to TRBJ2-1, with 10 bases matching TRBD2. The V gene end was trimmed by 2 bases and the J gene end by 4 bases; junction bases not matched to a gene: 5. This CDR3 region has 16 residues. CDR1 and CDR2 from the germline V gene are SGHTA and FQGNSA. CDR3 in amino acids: CASSLSASGGYNEQFF. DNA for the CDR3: TGTGCCAGCAGCTTATCGGCTAGCGGGGGATACAATGAGCAGTTCTTC.

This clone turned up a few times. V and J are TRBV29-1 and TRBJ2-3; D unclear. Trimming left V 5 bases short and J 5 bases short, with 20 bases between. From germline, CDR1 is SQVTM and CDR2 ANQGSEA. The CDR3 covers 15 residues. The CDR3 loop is CSVLGLDPLVDTQYF. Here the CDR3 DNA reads TGCAGCGTTCTAGGCCTAGACCCGCTGGTAGATACGCAGTATTTT.

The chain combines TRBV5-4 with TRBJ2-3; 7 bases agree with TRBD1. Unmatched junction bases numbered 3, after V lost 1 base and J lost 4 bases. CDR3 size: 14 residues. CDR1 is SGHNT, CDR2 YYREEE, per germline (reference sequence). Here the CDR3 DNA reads TGTGCCAGCAGCTTGACAGACAGGGCAGATACGCAGTATTTT. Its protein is CASSLTDRADTQYF.

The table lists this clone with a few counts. CDR3 region: CASSKILAGATGELFF. Here the CDR3 DNA reads TGTGCCAGTAGTAAGATTCTAGCGGGGGCGACCGGGGAGCTGTTTTTT. The V gene is TRBV19, the J gene TRBJ2-2, with 10 bases identical to TRBD2. CDR3 length: 16 amino acids. Germline trimming cut 4 bases from V and 5 bases from J; bases unmatched to any gene: 7. The germline CDR1 and CDR2 sequences are LNHDA and SQIVND (reference sequence).

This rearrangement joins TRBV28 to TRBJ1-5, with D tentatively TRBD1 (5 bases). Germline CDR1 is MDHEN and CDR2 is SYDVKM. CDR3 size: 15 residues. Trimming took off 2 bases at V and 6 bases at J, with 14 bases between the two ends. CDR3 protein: CASSLGSGWIQPQHF. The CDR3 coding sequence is TGTGCCAGCAGTTTAGGGTCAGGGTGGATTCAGCCCCAGCATTTT.

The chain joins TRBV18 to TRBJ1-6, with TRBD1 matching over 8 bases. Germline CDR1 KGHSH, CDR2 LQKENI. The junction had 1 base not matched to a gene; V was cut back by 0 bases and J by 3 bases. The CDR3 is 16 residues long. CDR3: CASSPPGQVYNSPLHF. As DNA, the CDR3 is TGTGCCAGCTCACCACCGGGACAGGTCTATAATTCACCCCTCCACTTT.

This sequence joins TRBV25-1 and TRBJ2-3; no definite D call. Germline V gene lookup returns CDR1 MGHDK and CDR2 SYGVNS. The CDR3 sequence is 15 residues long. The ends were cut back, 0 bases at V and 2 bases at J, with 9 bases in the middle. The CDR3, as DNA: TGTGCCAGCAGTGAATATCTCACAGTCACAGATACGCAGTATTTT. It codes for CASSEYLTVTDTQYF.

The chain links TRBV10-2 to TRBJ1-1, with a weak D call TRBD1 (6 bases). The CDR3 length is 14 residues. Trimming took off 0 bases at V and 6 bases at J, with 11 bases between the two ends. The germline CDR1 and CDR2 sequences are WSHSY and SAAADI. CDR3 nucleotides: TGCGCCAGCAGTGAGTCGGGCAGGGGCTCTGAAGCTTTCTTT. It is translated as CASSESGRGSEAFF.

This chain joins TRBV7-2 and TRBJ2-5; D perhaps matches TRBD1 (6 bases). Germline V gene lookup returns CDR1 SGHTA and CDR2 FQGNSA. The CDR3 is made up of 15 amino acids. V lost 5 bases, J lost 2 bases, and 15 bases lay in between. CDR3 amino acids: CASSLNGQLQETQYF. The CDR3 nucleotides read TGTGCCAGCAGCCTCAATGGACAGCTACAAGAGACCCAGTACTTC.

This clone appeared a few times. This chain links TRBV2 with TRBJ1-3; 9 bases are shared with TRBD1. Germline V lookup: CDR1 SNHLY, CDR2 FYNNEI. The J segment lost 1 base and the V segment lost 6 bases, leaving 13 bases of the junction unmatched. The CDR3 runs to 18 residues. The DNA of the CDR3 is TGTGCCAGCAGGCCCGGACAGGGGCGACTTCGATCTGGAAACACCATATATTTT. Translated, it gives CASRPGQGRLRSGNTIYF.

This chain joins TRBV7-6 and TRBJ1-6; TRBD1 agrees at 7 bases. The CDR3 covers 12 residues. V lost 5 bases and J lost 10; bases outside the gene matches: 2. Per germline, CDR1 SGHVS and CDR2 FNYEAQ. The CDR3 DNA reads TGTGCCAGCAGCGGACAGGACTCACCCCTCCACTTT. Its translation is CASSGQDSPLHF.

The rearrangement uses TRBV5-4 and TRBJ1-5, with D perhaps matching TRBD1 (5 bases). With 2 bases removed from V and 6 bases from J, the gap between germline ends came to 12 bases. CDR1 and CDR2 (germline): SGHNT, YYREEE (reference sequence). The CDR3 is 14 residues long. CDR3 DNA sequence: TGTGCCAGCAGCTTCGGACATAACCGTCAGCCCCAGCATTTT. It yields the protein CASSFGHNRQPQHF.

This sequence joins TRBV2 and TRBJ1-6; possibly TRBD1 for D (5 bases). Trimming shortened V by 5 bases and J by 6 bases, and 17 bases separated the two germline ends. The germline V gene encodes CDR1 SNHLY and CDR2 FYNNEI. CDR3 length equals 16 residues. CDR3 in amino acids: CASSRGRGKSNSPLHF. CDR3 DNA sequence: TGTGCCAGCAGTCGGGGACGGGGTAAGAGTAATTCACCCCTCCACTTT.

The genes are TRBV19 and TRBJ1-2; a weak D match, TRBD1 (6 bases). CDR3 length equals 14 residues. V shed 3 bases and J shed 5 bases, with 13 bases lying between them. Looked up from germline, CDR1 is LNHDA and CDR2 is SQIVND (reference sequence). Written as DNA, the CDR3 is TGTGCCAGTAGTATCAACGGCAGGGGTTATGGCTACACCTTC. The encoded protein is CASSINGRGYGYTF.

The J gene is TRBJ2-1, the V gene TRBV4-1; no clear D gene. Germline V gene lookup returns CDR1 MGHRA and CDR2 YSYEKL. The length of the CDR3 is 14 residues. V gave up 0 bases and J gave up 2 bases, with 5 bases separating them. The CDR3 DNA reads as TGCGCCAGCAGCCAAGATATTACCTACAATGAGCAGTTCTTC. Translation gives CASSQDITYNEQFF.

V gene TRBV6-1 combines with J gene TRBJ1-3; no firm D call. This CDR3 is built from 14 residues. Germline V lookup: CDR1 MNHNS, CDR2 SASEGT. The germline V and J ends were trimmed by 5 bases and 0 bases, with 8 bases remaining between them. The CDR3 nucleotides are TGTGCCAGCAGTCCCAGTATCTCTGGAAACACCATATATTTT. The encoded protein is CASSPSISGNTIYF.

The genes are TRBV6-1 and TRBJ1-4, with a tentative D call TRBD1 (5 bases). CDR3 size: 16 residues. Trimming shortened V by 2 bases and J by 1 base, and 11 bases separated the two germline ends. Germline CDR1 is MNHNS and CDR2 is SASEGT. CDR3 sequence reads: CASSERGRGTNEKLFF. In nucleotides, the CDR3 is TGTGCCAGCAGTGAAAGGGGTCGGGGAACTAATGAAAAACTGTTTTTT.

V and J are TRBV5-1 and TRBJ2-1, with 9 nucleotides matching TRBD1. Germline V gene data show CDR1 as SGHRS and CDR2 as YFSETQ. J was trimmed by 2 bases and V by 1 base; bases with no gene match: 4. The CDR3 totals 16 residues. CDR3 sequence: CASSLTGGPPYNEQFF. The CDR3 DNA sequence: TGCGCCAGCAGCTTGACAGGGGGCCCCCCCTACAATGAGCAGTTCTTC.

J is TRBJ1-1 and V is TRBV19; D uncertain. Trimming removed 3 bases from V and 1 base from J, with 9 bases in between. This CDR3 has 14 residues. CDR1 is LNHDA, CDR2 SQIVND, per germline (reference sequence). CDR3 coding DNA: TGTGCCAGTAGTATCTTTGGGCGGAACACTGAAGCTTTCTTT. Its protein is CASSIFGRNTEAFF.

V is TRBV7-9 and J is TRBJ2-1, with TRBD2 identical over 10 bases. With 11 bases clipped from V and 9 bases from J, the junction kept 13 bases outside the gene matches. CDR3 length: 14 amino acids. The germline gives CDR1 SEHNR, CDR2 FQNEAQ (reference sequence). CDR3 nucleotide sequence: TGTGCCTGGGGTGAGCGGGGGGGCCGGGTTGAGCAGTTCTTC. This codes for CAWGERGGRVEQFF.

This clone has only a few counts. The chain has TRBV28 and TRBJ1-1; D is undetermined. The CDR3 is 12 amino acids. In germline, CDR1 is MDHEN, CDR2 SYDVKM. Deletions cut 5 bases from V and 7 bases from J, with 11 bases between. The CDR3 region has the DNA TGTGCCAGCAGTCCCCTAGACGGTGAAGCTTTCTTT. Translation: CASSPLDGEAFF.

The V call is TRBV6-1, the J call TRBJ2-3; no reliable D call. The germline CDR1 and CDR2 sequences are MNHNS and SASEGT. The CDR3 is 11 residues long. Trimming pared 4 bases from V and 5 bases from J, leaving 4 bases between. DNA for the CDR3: TGTGCCAGCAGTGGAAGAGATACGCAGTATTTT. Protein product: CASSGRDTQYF.

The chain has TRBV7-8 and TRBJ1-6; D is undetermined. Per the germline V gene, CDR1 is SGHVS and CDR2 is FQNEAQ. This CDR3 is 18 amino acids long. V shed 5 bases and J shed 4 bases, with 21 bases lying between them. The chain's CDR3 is CASSQIASSPSYNSPLHF. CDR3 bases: TGTGCCAGCAGCCAAATCGCCTCCAGTCCTTCTTATAATTCACCCCTCCACTTT. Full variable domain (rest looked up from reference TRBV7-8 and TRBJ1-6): GAGVSQSPRYKVAKRGQDVALRCDPISGHVSLFWYQQALGQGPEFLTYFQNEAQLDKSGLPSDRFFAERPEGSVSTLKIQRTQQEDSAVYLCASSQIASSPSYNSPLHFGNGTRLTVT.

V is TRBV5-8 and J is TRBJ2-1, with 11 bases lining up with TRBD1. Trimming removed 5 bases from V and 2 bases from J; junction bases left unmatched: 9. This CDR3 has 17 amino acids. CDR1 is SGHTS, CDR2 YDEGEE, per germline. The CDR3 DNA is TGTGCCAGCAGACAGGACAGGGGGCATTCCACCTACAATGAGCAGTTCTTC. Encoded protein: CASRQDRGHSTYNEQFF.

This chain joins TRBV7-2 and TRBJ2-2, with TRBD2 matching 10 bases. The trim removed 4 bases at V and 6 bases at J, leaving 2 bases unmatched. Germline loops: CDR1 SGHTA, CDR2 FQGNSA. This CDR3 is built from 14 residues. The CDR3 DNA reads TGTGCCAGCAGCTCTAGCGGGGGACCCGGGGAGCTGTTTTTT. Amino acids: CASSSSGGPGELFF.

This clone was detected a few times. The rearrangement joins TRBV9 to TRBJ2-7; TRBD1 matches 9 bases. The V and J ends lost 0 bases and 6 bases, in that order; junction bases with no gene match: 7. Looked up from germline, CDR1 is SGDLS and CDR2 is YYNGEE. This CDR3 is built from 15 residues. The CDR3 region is CASSVDWTGVPEQYF. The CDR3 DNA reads TGTGCCAGCAGCGTAGATTGGACAGGGGTCCCCGAGCAGTACTTC.